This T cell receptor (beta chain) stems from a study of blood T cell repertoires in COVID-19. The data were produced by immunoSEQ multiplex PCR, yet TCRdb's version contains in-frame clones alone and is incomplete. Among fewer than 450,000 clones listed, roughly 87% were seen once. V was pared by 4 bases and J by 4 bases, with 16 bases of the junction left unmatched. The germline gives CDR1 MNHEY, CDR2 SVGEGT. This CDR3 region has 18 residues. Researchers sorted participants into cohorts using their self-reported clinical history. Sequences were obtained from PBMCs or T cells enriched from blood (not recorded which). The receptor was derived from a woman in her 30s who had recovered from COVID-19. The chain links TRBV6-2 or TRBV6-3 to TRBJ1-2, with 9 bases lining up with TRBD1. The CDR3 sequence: CASSSPLLRQGVGYGYTF. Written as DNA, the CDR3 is TGTGCCAGCAGTTCTCCGCTATTAAGACAGGGGGTCGGCTATGGCTACACCTTC.